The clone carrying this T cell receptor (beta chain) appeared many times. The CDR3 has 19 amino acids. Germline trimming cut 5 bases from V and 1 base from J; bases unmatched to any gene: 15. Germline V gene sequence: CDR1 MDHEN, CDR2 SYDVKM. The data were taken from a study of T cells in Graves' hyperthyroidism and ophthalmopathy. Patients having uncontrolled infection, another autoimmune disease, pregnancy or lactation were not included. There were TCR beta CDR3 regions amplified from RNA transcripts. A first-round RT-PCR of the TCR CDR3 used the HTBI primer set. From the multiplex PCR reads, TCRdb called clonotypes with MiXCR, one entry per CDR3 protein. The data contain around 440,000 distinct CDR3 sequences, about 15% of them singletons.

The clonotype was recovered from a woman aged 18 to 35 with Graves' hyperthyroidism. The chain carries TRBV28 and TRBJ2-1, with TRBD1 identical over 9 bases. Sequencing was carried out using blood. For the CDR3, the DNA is TGTGCCAGCAGTGGGCCCGGCTATAACAGGGGGCGGTCCTACAATGAGCAGTTCTTC. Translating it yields CASSGPGYNRGRSYNEQFF.